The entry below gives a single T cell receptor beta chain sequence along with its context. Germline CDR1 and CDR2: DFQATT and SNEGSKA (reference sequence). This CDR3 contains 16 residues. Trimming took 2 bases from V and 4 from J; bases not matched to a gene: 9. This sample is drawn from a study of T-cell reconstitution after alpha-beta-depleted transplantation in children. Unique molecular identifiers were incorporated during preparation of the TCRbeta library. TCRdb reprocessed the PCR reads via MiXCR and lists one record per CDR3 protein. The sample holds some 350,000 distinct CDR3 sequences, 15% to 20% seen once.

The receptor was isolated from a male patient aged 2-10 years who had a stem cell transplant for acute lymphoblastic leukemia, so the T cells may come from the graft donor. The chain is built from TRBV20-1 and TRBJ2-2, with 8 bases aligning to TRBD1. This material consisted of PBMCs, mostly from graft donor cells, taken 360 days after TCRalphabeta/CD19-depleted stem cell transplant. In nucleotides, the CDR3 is TGCAGTGCTAGACCCGACAGGGGCCGAATCACCGGGGAGCTGTTTTTT. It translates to CSARPDRGRITGELFF.